This T cell receptor (beta chain) was retrieved from a study of cytomegalovirus exposure and HLA in healthy donors. The germline V gene has CDR1 MDHEN and CDR2 SYDVKM. Between the trimmed V and J ends, which lost 3 bases and 4 bases, there was a span of 7 bases. The CDR3 is 13 amino acids. The study ran its PCR with 60 Vbeta and 13 Jbeta primers. Clones were read by immunoSEQ multiplex PCR, and TCRdb kept only the in-frame ones, dropping some. The table lists roughly 150,000 clones, over 80% of them singletons, with approximately 1.5% in the top ten. Sequenced: PBMCs. The V and J genes are TRBV28 and TRBJ2-1; D is unclear. The receptor comes from a woman aged 18-29 years in good health and CMV-seronegative. The chain's CDR3 is CASSLAEYNEQFF. The CDR3 DNA follows: TGTGCCAGCAGTTTGGCCGAATACAATGAGCAGTTCTTC. The complete variable domain, with remaining parts taken from reference TRBV28 and TRBJ2-1, reads DVKVTQSSRYLVKRTGEKVFLECVQDMDHENMFWYRQDPGLGLRLIYFSYDVKMKEKGDIPEGYSVSREKKERFSLILESASTNQTSMYLCASSLAEYNEQFFGPGTRLTVL.